Here is one T cell receptor (beta chain) with its context. Its antigen is still unknown. Several immunoSEQ plates held equal portions of the genomic DNA taken from each subset. Original processing notes: Junction-only immunoSEQ sequences carried no quality scores, so filtering differed. Sequencing used immunoSEQ multiplex PCR; TCRdb keeps in-frame clones, though not all of them. Clonal size and the V and J genes are those of that table, whereas D and trimming came from the DNA. The data hold 950,000 to 1,200,000 clones, with roughly 80% observed a single time. This entry belongs to a study of shared clonotypes between healthy human individuals. Whole-study findings and limits: In the sorted subsets, rarefaction showed sequencing was incomplete despite large depth.

V was shortened by 0 bases and J by 4 bases, with 6 bases between the two germline ends. This CDR3 comprises 13 residues. In germline, CDR1 is KGHSH, CDR2 LQKENI. Sequences were obtained from memory CD4+ T cells from PBMCs. The subset is: CD45RA-negative fraction. The sequence was collected from a man aged 18 to 35 in good health. Some clones in this sample may be carry-over from other donors' samples. The chain is built from TRBV18 and TRBJ1-2; D is unresolved. CDR3 in DNA: TGTGCCAGCTCACCACCGCGACCCTATGGCTACACCTTC. It is translated as CASSPPRPYGYTF.